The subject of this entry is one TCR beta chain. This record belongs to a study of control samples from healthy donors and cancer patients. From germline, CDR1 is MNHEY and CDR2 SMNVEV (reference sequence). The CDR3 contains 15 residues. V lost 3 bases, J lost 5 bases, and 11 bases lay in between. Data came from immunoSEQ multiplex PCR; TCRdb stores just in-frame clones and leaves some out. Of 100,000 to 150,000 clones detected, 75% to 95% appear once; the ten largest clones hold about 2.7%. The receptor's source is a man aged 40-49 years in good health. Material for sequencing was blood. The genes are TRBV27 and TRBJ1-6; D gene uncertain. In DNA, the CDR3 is TGTGCCAGCAGTTTCGAGCACGAGAATAATTCACCCCTCCACTTT. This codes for CASSFEHENNSPLHF.